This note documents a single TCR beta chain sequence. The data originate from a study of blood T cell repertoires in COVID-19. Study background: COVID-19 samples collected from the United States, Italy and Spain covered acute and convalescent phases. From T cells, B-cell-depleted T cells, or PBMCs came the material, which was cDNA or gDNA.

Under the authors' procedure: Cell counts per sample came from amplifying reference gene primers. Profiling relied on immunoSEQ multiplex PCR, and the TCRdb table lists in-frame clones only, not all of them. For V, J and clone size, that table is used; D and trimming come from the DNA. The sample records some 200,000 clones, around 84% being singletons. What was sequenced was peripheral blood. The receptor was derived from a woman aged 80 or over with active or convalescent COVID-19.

CDR3 residues: CASSTQGGDTEAFF. The CDR3 DNA sequence: TGTGCCAGCAGCACCCAGGGAGGTGACACTGAAGCTTTCTTT. The rearrangement links TRBV7-3 to TRBJ1-1, with D perhaps matching TRBD1 (5 bases). Trimming left V 5 bases short and J 3 bases short, with 13 bases between. This CDR3 is 14 amino acids long. CDR1 is SGHTA, CDR2 FQGTGA, per germline.